This T cell receptor beta chain was recovered during a study of T cell clonality in common variable immunodeficiency. Germline CDR1 MNHEY, CDR2 SVGEGT. J gave up 6 bases and V 4 bases, and 9 bases lay outside the gene matches. This CDR3 spans 17 amino acids. Only in-frame clones appear in the TCRdb table, and some are missing; sequencing was by immunoSEQ multiplex PCR. The sample is made up of some 52,000 clones, none counted only once. This clone was recorded many times. The read comes to an end 3 residues before the CDR3 does, leaving the germline J gene to fill in the end. Material: peripheral blood mononuclear cells. The chain employs TRBV6-2 or TRBV6-3 and TRBJ2-7; 16 bases map to TRBD2. This receptor was identified in a person between 18 and 75 years old in good health. The chain's CDR3 is CASSWLQGTSGRGEQYF. Partial CDR3 DNA: TGTGCCAGCAGTTGGCTTCAAGGGACTAGCGGGAGGGGCGAG.